This TCR beta chain derives from a study of CD8 T cells in Susac syndrome (dated by TCRdb to the late 2010s). In the study overall: Repertoire sequencing was used to test whether CD8+ T cell activation and differentiation in Susac syndrome was antigen driven. The clonality of the CD8+ T cell repertoire was compared across approximately 11 healthy donors, around 14 Susac syndrome patients and around 16 multiple sclerosis patients. Beyond this particular receptor, the publication reports: The number of individuals in the TCR sequencing and HLA analysis was recognized as being relatively small.

RNA was extracted with the RNeasy kit and about 0.5 to 1 ug was reverse transcribed using random hexamers. TCR beta CDR3 regions were amplified with the immunoSEQ multiplex PCR assay covering 54 Vbeta and 13 Jbeta segments. PCR amplification bias was corrected by using a synthetic template baseline for primer optimization and computational correction. The source study handled its data this way. Reads were assigned to V, D and J genes according to IMGT and analyzed in immunoSEQ Analyzer, with only productive sequences retained. To calculate clonality, Shannon entropy was normalized by log2 of the number of productive unique sequences and then subtracted from one. For each patient and control, public and private clones were evaluated within the 100 most prevalent clones. Clones were defined as Susac-specific when absent from the healthy and MS cohorts, from roughly 1,100 published viral clones and from other ImmuneACCESS disease sequences. TCRdb passed the public sequencing reads through fastp at Q25 and MiXCR, retaining productive beta sequences. Rows merge per CDR3 protein into single entries with the most common DNA and genes. These V and J calls rely on TCRdb rather than the paper's analysis. Within this sample are 400,000 to 550,000 distinct CDR3 sequences, with roughly 85% of them counted one time only. The ten largest clonotypes hold around 0.12% of the sample.

A remark on this clonotype: It lacks a known antigen. The record has no base qualities; no much larger clone is one base away.

High-throughput TCR beta sequencing profiled peripheral blood CD8+ and CD4+ T cells from healthy donors, Susac syndrome patients and multiple sclerosis patients. Treatment-naive patients with stable or active relapsing-remitting disease fulfilling revised McDonald criteria were used as multiple sclerosis controls. CD8+ TEMRA cells were enriched by FACS, while bulk CD8+ and CD4+ T cells were purified by magnetic negative isolation. Blood was collected in EDTA tubes and processed within 24 hours, with PBMCs isolated through density gradient centrifugation. PBMCs intended for TCR sequencing were cryopreserved in liquid nitrogen and were subsequently thawed in a 37 degrees C water bath. The sorted or isolated CD4+, CD8+ and CD8+ TEMRA cells had a purity of 90% or higher. The sequenced sample consisted of CD8+ T cells from PBMCs. The TCR comes from a human donor with multiple sclerosis.

CDR3 reads: CASSWDYRGYTDTQYF. The DNA is as follows: TGCGCCAGCAGCTGGGATTACAGGGGGTACACAGATACGCAGTATTTT. Rearrangement joined TRBV5-1 to TRBJ2-3, with TRBD1 identical over 8 junction bases. CDR1 and CDR2 are read off the germline V gene as SGHRS and YFSETQ. Trimming accounts for 3 bases at V and 2 bases at J, while the number of junction bases matched to no gene is 8. The CDR3 goes from the cysteine to the phenylalanine over 16 residues. The read is trimmed to its CDR3 DNA, 48 bases read in frame from base 1. Reference TRBV5-1 and TRBJ2-3 genes cover what lies past the CDR3, so the full variable domain is KAGVTQTPRYLIKTRGQQVTLSCSPISGHRSVSWYQQTPGQGLQFLFEYFSETQRNKGNFPGRFSGRQFSNSRSEMNVSTLELGDSALYLCASSWDYRGYTDTQYFGPGTRLTVL.